A selection of T cell receptor beta chains follows, all from one sample in a study of T cells in Graves' hyperthyroidism and ophthalmopathy. TCRdb reprocessed the multiplex PCR reads via MiXCR and lists one record per CDR3 protein. The table shows approximately 380,000 distinct CDR3 sequences, with 15% to 20% occurring only once. Sequencing used blood. The source of these receptors is a woman aged 18-30 years with Graves' hyperthyroidism. Both conserved end residues are part of each CDR3. Fields, in order: V gene, clone size, CDR3 protein. The size of a clone is reported for some rows only, either as once, few or many, or as a class for expanded clones.

v_call: TRBV12-3/TRBV12-4
clone_size: many
cdr3_aa: CASSNQGTPYEQYF

v_call: TRBV28
clone_size: many
cdr3_aa: CASSLGGITGNTIYF

v_call: TRBV7-2
clone_size: .
cdr3_aa: CASSPRDTGVIEAFF

v_call: TRBV6-1
clone_size: .
cdr3_aa: CASSLFGTGNYGYTF

v_call: TRBV6-2/TRBV6-3
clone_size: many
cdr3_aa: CASSLPRQGADKNYGYTF

v_call: TRBV6-1
clone_size: few
cdr3_aa: CASLGGAPTGELFF

v_call: TRBV4-1
clone_size: .
cdr3_aa: CASSDLGLAGELFF

v_call: TRBV4-1
clone_size: many
cdr3_aa: CASSQDLYSRTSGNTIYF

v_call: TRBV6-5
clone_size: many
cdr3_aa: CASSYSPGSGQETQYF

v_call: TRBV12-3/TRBV12-4
clone_size: many
cdr3_aa: CASTPDWVPVNTEAFF

v_call: TRBV28
clone_size: many
cdr3_aa: CASSTLRGGSSYEQYF

v_call: TRBV6-5
clone_size: many
cdr3_aa: CASSYGTYTEAFF

v_call: TRBV7-9
clone_size: many
cdr3_aa: CASSSGTGWYGYTF

v_call: TRBV5-1
clone_size: many
cdr3_aa: CASSLAGAYNSPLHF